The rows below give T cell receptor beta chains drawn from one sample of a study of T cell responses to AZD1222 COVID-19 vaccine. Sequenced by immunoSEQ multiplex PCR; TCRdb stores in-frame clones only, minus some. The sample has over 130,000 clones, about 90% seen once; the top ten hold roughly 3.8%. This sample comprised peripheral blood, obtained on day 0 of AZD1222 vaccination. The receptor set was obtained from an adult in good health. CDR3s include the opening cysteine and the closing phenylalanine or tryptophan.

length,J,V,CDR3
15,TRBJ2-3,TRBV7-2,CASSSQGRGADTQYF
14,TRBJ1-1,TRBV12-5,CASGLEGRATEAFF
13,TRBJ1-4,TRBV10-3,CAIRQGSNEKLFF
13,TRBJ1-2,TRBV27,CASRQREHYGYTF
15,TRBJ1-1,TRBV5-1,CASSLVPGGDTEAFF
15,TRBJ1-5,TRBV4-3,CASSQEGLPDQPQHF
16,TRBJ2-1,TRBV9,CASSKGTEQDYNEQFF
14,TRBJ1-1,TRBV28,CASSSHAQNTEAFF
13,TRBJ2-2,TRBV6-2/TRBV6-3,CASSPLHTGELFF
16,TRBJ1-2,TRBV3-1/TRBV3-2,CASSQDSGTPIYGYTF
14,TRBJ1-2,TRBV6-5,CASIVGQGDYGYTF
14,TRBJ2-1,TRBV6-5,CASTPGLARDEQFF
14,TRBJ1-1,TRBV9,CASSPRDRNTEAFF
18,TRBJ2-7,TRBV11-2,CASSLGAWGTPKSYEQYF
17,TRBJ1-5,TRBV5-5,CASSLRWSGQGNQPQHF
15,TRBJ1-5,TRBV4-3,CASSHSTRDNQPQHF
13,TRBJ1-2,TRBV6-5,CATSGGSNYGYTF
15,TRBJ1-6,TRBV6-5,CASSGGGNRVSPLHF
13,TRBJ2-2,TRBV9,CASRGTGFGELFF
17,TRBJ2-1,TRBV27,CASSFRRTSGDSGEQFF
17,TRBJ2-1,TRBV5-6,CASSLPKTGAAYNEQFF
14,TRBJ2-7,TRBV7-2,CASSLATSAGEQYF
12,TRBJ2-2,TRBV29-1,CSVDPQGGELFF
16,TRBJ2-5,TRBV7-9,CASSFEGLGLAGTQYF
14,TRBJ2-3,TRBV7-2,CASSLVGGTDTQYF
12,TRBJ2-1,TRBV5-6,CASTLVANEQFF
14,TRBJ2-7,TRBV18,CASSPRQGAYEQYF
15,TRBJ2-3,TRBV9,CASSVAPHRADTQYF
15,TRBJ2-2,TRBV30,CAWSVLADNTGELFF
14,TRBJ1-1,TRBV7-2,CASSVRGRSSEAFF
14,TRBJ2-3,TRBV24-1,CATSTSGSQDTQYF
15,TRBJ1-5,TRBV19,CASSTASRGGQPQHF
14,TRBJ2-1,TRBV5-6,CASSLGSSYNEQFF
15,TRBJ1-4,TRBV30,CAWTPQWGANEKLFF
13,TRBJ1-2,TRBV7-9,CASSLDGVGGYTF
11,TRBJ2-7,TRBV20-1,CSARREDEQYF
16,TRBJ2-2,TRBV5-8,CASSGGPWVNTGELFF
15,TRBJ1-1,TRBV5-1,CASSTYGGLDTEAFF
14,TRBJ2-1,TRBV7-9,CASSRTGSYNEQFF
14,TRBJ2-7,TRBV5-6,CASTFPGLHYEQYF
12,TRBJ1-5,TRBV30,CAWREGGEPQHF
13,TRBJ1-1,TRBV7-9,CASNQQRNTEAFF
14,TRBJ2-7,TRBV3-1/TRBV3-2,CASSPPTRTSGRYF
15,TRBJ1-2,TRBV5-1,CASSLDPRNVYGYTF
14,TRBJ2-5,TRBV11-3,CASSFSRDQETQYF
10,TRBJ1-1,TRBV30,CAWTGIRAFF
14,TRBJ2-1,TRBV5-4,CASSFWTGVGEQFF
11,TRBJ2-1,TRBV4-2,CASSREQEQFF